The clone carrying this TCR beta chain was counted at least ten times. Its antigen is unidentified. RNA transcripts were the template, and TCR beta CDR3 regions were amplified from them. RT-PCR was first run with HTBI primers, then multiplex PCR in a second round. One entry per CDR3 protein results from TCRdb running MiXCR on the multiplex PCR reads. The sample has 500,000 to 700,000 distinct CDR3 sequences, less than 45% seen once. The sample belongs to a study of Graves' ophthalmopathy and Graves' hyperthyroidism. Study-wide findings and caveats: Discriminating ophthalmopathy from stable hyperthyroidism, a 13-signature model attained a sensitivity of under 90% and a specificity of about 81%.

The V gene lost 7 bases and the J gene lost 1 base, with 28 bases spanning the gap. The CDR3 length is 19 residues. Germline CDR1 is SEHNR and CDR2 is FQNEAQ (reference sequence). The chain has TRBV7-9 and TRBJ1-2; TRBD1 is a possible D gene (6 bases). This TCR was sampled from an adult man with Graves' hyperthyroidism. Source material: peripheral blood or thyroid tissue (not recorded which). This CDR3 reads CASTLTSGQGRGVNYGYTF. The CDR3 DNA reads TGTGCCAGCACCCTTACATCCGGGCAGGGGCGAGGGGTTAACTATGGCTACACCTTC.